Each of the 3 T cell receptor beta chains below was sequenced from the same sample in a study of glioma-infiltrating T cells. Amplification of TCR alpha and beta CDR3 regions from RNA used iRepertoire nested multiplex PCR. TCRdb re-analysed the multiplex PCR reads in MiXCR, keeping a single row per CDR3 protein. The data hold 35,000 to 45,000 distinct CDR3 sequences, with approximately 20% observed a single time. Input material: glioma tissue, nonneoplastic brain tissue, or PBMCs (not recorded which). These receptors were collected from a human donor with low-grade glioma or glioblastoma, undergoing nonglioma brain surgery, or in good health (not recorded which).

On this clonotype: A much more abundant neighbour one base away suggests this may be a read error. V usage is TRBV4-1 and J usage is TRBJ1-3; D gene unclear. The CDR3 extends over 15 amino acids. Trimming took 6 bases from V and 0 from J, leaving 12 bases between them. The germline V gene has CDR1 MGHRA and CDR2 YSYEKL. DNA of the CDR3: TGCGCCAGCAGACAACTGACTAACTCTGGAAACACCATATATTTT. Encoded protein: CASRQLTNSGNTIYF.

This clonotype was picked up many times. V is TRBV5-4 and J is TRBJ2-1; 8 nucleotides align to TRBD1. CDR1 and CDR2 (germline): SGHNT, YYREEE (reference sequence). J was trimmed by 13 bases and V by 3 bases; bases with no gene match: 15. The CDR3 spans 15 residues. DNA of the CDR3: TGTGCCAGCAGCTCACCTGGACAGGGCAATATTGTCCAGTTCTTC. Its translation: CASSSPGQGNIVQFF.

Ten or more counts support this clonotype. J is TRBJ2-5 and V is TRBV11-3; no clear D. V lost 4 bases to trimming and J lost 6 bases, with 6 bases between them. The CDR3 extends over 11 amino acids. CDR1 SGHNT and CDR2 YENEEA come from the germline V gene. The chain's CDR3 is CASSWGKTQYF. CDR3 DNA: TGTGCCAGCAGCTGGGGAAAGACCCAGTACTTC.